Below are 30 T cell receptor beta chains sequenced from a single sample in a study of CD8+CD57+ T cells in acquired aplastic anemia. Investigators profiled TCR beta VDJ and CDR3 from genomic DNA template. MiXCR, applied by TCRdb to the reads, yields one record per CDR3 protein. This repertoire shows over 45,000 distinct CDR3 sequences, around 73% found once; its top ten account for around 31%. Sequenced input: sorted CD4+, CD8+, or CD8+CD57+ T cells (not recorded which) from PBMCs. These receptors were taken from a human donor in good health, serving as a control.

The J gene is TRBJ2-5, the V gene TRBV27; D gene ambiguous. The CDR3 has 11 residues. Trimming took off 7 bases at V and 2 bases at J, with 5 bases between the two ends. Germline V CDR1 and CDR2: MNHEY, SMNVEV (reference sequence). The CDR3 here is CASTRQETQYF. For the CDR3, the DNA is TGTGCCAGCACCCGACAAGAGACCCAGTACTTC.

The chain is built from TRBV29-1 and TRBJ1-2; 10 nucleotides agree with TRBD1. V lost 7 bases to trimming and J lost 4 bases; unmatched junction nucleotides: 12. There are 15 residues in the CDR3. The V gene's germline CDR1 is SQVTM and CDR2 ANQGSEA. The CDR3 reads CSAVRQGAEGYGYTF. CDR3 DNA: TGCAGCGCAGTCCGACAGGGGGCGGAAGGCTATGGCTACACCTTC.

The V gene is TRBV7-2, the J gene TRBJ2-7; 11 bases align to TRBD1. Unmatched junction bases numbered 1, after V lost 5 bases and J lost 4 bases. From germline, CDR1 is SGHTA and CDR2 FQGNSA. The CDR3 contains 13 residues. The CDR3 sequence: CASSRDRGYEQYF. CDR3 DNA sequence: TGTGCCAGCAGCAGGGACAGGGGGTACGAGCAGTACTTC.

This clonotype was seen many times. The CDR3 region is CASTTMSGGGAARGYTF. The CDR3 DNA follows: TGTGCCAGCACTACCATGTCAGGGGGCGGAGCGGCGCGTGGCTACACCTTC. V and J are TRBV6-1 and TRBJ1-2, with 8 positions matching TRBD1. Germline lookup yields CDR1 MNHNS and CDR2 SASEGT. With 7 bases clipped from V and 7 bases from J, the junction kept 20 bases outside the gene matches. The CDR3 is 17 residues long.

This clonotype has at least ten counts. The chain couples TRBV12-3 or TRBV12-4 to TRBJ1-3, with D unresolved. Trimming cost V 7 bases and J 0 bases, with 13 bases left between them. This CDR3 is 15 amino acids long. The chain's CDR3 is CASTYPGSSGNTIYF. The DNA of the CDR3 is TGTGCCAGCACTTACCCCGGGAGCTCTGGAAACACCATATATTTT.

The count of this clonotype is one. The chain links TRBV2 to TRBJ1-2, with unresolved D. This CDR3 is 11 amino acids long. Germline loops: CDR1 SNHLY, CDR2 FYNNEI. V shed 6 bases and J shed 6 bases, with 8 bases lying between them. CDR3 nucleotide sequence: TGTGCCAGCAGCCCGGAAGATGGCTACACCTTC. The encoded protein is CASSPEDGYTF.

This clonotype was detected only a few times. The CDR3 sequence: CSVATGTGANNEQFF. The CDR3 DNA is TGCAGCGTGGCAACCGGGACAGGGGCGAACAATGAGCAGTTCTTC. The V gene is TRBV29-1, the J gene TRBJ2-1, with 10 nucleotides matching TRBD1. V trimming: 6 bases; J trimming: 5 bases; junction bases outside the gene matches: 10. The CDR3 sequence is 15 residues long. CDR1 SQVTM and CDR2 ANQGSEA come from the germline V gene.

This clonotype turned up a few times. As DNA, the CDR3 is TGTGCCAGCAGTTACTCGAATAGACTAGCGGGAGTCTACGAGCAGTACGTC. This codes for CASSYSNRLAGVYEQYV. The rearrangement uses TRBV10-3 and TRBJ2-7; TRBD2 matches at 12 bases. Germline V gene data show CDR1 as ENHRY and CDR2 as SYGVKD. The CDR3 length is 17 residues.

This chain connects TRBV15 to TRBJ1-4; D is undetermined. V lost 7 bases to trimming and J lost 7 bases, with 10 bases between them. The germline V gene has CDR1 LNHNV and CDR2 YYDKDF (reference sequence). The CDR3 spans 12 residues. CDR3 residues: CATTHSSEKLFF. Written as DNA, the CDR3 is TGTGCCACCACACACAGTAGTGAAAAACTGTTTTTT. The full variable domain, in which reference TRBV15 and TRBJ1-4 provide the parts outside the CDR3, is DAMVIQNPRYQVTQFGKPVTLSCSQTLNHNVMYWYQQKSSQAPKLLFHYYDKDFNNEADTPDNFQSRRPNTSFCFLDIRSPGLGDTAMYLCATTHSSEKLFFGSGTQLSVL.

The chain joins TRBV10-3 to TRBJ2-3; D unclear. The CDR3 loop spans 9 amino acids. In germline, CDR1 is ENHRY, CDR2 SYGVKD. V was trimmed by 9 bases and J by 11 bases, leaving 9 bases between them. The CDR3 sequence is CAMFFLQYF. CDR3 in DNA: TGTGCCATGTTTTTCCTGCAGTATTTT.

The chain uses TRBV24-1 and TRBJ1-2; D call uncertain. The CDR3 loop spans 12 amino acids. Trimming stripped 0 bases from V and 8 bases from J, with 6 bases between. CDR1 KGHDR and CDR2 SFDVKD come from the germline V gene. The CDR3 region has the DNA TGTGCCACCAGTGATTTGCTTGAAGGCTACACCTTC. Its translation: CATSDLLEGYTF.

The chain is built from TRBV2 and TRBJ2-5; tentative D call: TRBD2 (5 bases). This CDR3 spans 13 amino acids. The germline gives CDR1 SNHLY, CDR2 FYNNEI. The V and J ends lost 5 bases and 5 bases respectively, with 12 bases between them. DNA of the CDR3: TGTGCCAGCAGTAGCGGACCCAAGGAGACCCAGTACTTC. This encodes CASSSGPKETQYF.

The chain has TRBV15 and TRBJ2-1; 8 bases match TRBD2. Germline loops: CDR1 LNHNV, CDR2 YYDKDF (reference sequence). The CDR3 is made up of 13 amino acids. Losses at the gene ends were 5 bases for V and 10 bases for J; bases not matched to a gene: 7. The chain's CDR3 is CATSRIPSGEQFF. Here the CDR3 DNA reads TGTGCCACCAGCCGAATACCTAGCGGGGAGCAGTTCTTC.

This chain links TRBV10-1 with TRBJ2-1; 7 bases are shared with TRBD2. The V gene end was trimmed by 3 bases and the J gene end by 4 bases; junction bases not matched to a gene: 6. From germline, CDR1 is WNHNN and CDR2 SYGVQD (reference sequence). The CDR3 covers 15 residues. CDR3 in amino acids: CASSDSASGYNEQFF. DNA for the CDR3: TGCGCCAGCAGTGATTCGGCTAGCGGATACAATGAGCAGTTCTTC.

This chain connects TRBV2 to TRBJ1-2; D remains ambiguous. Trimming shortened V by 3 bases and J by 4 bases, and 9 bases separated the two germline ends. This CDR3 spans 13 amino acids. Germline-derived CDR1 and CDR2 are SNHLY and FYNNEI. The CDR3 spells CASSEREGYGYTF. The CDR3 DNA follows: TGTGCCAGCAGTGAGAGGGAGGGCTATGGCTACACCTTC.

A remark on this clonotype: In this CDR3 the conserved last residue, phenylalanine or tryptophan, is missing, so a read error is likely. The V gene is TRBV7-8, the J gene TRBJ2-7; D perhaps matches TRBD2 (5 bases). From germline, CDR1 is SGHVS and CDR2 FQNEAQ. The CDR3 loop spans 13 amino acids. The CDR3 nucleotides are TGTGCCAGCAGCCCTGGACTCTCCCACGAGCAGTACTCC. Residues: CASSPGLSHEQYS.

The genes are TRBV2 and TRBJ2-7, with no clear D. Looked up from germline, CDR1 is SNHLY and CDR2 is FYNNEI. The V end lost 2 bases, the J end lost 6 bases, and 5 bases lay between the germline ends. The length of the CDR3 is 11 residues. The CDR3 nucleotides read TGTGCCAGCAGTGAAATAAGCGAGCAGTACGTC. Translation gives CASSEISEQYV.

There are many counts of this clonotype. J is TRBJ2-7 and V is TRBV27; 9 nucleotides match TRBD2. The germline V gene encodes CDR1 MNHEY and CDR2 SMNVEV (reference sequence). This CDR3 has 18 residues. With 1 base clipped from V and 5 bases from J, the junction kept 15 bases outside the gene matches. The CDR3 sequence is CASSLFSPAGGLDDEQYF. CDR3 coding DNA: TGTGCCAGCAGTTTATTTAGTCCGGCGGGAGGGCTAGACGACGAGCAGTACTTC.

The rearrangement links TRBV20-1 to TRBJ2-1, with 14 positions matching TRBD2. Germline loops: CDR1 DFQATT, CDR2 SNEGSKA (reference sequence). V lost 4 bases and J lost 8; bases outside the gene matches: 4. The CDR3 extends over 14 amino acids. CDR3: CSANPGLAGDEQFF. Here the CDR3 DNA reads TGCAGTGCTAATCCGGGACTAGCGGGGGATGAGCAGTTCTTC.

CDR3 sequence: CSALRPGTYEQYF. The CDR3 DNA sequence: TGCAGTGCCCTACGCCCGGGAACCTACGAGCAGTACTTC. The rearrangement links TRBV20-1 to TRBJ2-7; D might be TRBD2 (5 bases). Germline CDR1 and CDR2: DFQATT and SNEGSKA (reference sequence). The CDR3 covers 13 residues. V shed 6 bases and J shed 2 bases, with 14 bases lying between them.

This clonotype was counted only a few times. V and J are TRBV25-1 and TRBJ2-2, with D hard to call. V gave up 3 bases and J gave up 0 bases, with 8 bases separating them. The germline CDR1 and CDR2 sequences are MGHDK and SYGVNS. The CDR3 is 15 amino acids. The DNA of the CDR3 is TGTGCCAGCAGTGACCCGCAAGCGAACACCGGGGAGCTGTTTTTT. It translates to CASSDPQANTGELFF.

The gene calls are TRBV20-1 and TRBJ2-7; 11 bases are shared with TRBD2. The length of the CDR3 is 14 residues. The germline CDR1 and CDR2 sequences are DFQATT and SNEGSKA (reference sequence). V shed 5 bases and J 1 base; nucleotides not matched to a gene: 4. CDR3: CSAPRLAGSYEQYF. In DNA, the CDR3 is TGCAGTGCTCCCAGACTAGCGGGATCCTACGAGCAGTACTTC.

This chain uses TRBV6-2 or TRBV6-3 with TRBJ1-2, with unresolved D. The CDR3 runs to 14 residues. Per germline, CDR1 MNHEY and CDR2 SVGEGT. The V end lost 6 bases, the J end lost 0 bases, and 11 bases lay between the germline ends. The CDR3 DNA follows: TGTGCCAGCAGACCCCACGCTACTAACTATGGCTACACCTTC. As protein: CASRPHATNYGYTF.

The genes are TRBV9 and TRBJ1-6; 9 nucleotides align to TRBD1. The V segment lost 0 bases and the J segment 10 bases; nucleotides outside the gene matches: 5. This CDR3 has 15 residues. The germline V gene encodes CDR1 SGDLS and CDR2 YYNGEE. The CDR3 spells CASSVEGQGGSPLHF. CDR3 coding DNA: TGTGCCAGCAGCGTAGAGGGACAGGGAGGATCACCCCTCCACTTT.

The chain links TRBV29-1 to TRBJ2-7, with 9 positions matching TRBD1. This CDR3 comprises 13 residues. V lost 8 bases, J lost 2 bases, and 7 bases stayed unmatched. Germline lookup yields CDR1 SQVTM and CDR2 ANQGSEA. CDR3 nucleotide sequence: TGCAGCTCCGGGACAGGGTCCCCCTACGAGCAGTACTTC. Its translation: CSSGTGSPYEQYF.

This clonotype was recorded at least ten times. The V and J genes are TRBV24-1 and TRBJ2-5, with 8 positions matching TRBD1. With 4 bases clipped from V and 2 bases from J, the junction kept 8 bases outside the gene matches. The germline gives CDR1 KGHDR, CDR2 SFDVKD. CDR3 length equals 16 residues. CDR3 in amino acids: CATSDPEGTGQETQYF. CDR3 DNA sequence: TGTGCCACCAGTGACCCGGAGGGGACAGGTCAAGAGACCCAGTACTTC.

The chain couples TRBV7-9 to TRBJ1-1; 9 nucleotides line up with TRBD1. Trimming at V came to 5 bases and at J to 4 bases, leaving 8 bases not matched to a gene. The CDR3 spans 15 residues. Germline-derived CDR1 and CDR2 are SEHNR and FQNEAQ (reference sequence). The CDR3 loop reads CASSHNRGRSTEAFF. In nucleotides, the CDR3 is TGTGCCAGCAGCCACAACAGGGGGCGAAGCACTGAAGCTTTCTTT.

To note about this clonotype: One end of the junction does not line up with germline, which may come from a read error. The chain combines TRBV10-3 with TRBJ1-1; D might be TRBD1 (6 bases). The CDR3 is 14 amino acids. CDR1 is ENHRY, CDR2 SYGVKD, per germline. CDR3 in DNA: TGTGCCATCAGGTCCGGGTCGAGGGACACTGAAGCCTTCTTT. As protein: CAIRSGSRDTEAFF.

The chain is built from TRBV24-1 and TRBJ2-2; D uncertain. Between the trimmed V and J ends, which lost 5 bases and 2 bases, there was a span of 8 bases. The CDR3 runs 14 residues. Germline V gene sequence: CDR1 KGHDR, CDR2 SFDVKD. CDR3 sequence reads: CATSVVSNTGELFF. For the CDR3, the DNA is TGTGCCACCAGTGTTGTCAGCAACACCGGGGAGCTGTTTTTT.

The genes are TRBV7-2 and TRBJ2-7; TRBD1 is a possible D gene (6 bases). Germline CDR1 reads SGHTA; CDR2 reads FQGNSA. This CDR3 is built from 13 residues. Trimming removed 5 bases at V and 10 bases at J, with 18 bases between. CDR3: CASSPDRNLPQYF. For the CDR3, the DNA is TGTGCCAGCAGCCCTGACAGGAACTTACCCCAGTACTTC.